This TCR beta chain was recovered during a study of T cell responses to AZD1222 COVID-19 vaccine. In regard to this clone: The antigen remains unidentified.

Study findings and constraints: Two AZD1222 administrations were followed by greater Spike-specific TCR breadth and depth.

There are 14 residues in the CDR3. Per germline, CDR1 SGHAT and CDR2 FQNNGV. V shed 0 bases and J shed 10 bases, with 10 bases lying between them. This table comes from immunoSEQ multiplex PCR, and its TCRdb copy is limited to in-frame clones, with some not included. The table shows about 120,000 clones, with roughly 90% occurring only once. This TCR was sampled from an adult who received the MenACWY meningococcal vaccine as a control. The sequenced sample was peripheral blood, obtained 28 days after the second dose of the MenACWY control vaccine. The rearrangement links TRBV11-2 to TRBJ1-6, with D unresolved. CDR3 in DNA: TGTGCCAGCAGCTTAGATATGGGAGCCTCACCCCTCCACTTT. It encodes CASSLDMGASPLHF.